This T cell receptor beta chain was captured in a study of T cells in tuberculosis. On the study more broadly: Sequenced TCRs come from CD1B-GMM tetramer-binding T cells. In South Africa, adults with active tuberculosis were compared with IGRA-negative and latently infected IGRA-positive adolescents.

Using immunoSEQ multiplex PCR, the repertoire was profiled, and TCRdb retains in-frame clones only, with some absent. The sample has about 34,000 clones; around 96% are singletons. Germline V gives CDR1 SNHLY, CDR2 FYNNEI. The trim removed 6 bases at V and 6 bases at J, leaving 5 bases unmatched. The CDR3 consists of 14 residues. On average roughly 92,000 T cells per donor were immunosequenced. V is TRBV2 and J is TRBJ2-2, with 9 nucleotides matching TRBD1. The sequence derives from a donor aged 10-35 years with latent tuberculosis or without tuberculosis infection. Sequences were obtained from PBMCs. The CDR3 DNA reads TGTGCCAGCAGAGGACAGGGGAATGCCGGGGAGCTGTTTTTT. Amino acid sequence: CASRGQGNAGELFF.